The 31 T cell receptor beta chains below all came from one sample that was sequenced in a study of blood T cell repertoires in COVID-19. Clones were read by immunoSEQ multiplex PCR, and TCRdb kept only the in-frame ones, dropping some. The data hold around 240,000 clones, with 70% to 90% observed a single time. Specimen: PBMCs or T cells enriched from blood (not recorded which). All receptors derive from a woman between 50 and 59 years old who had recovered from COVID-19.

J is TRBJ2-7 and V is TRBV13; 7 positions match TRBD1. In germline, CDR1 is PRHDT, CDR2 FYEKMQ (reference sequence). Unmatched junction bases numbered 4, after V lost 5 bases and J lost 0 bases. This CDR3 comprises 14 residues. The chain's CDR3 is CASSDRDSSYEQYF. In nucleotides, the CDR3 is TGTGCCAGCAGCGACAGGGATAGCTCCTACGAGCAGTACTTC.

The genes are TRBV7-6 and TRBJ1-1, with TRBD1 matching over 7 bases. The CDR3 loop spans 15 amino acids. The V gene end was trimmed by 5 bases and the J gene end by 7 bases; junction bases not matched to a gene: 13. Germline V gives CDR1 SGHVS, CDR2 FNYEAQ. Here the CDR3 reads CASSRTQTGSFEAFF. The CDR3, as DNA: TGTGCCAGCAGCCGTACCCAGACAGGGTCTTTTGAAGCTTTCTTT. The whole variable domain, filled in from reference TRBV7-6 and TRBJ1-1, reads GAGVSQSPRYKVTKRGQDVALRCDPISGHVSLYWYRQALGQGPEFLTYFNYEAQQDKSGLPNDRFSAERPEGSISTLTIQRTEQRDSAMYRCASSRTQTGSFEAFFGQGTRLTVV.

The J gene is TRBJ1-5, the V gene TRBV27, with D unclear. V lost 4 bases and J lost 3, with 7 bases in between. Germline CDR1 reads MNHEY; CDR2 reads SMNVEV (reference sequence). The CDR3 extends over 13 amino acids. CDR3 coding DNA: TGTGCCAGCAGTTCCGGGTTCAATCAGCCCCAGCATTTT. Its protein is CASSSGFNQPQHF.

This chain joins TRBV19 and TRBJ1-1; 8 nucleotides match TRBD1. Trimming cost V 0 bases and J 1 base; bases outside gene matches: 7. The CDR3 length is 17 residues. CDR1 and CDR2 from the germline V gene are LNHDA and SQIVND (reference sequence). The CDR3 loop is CASSIERTGRENTEAFF. The CDR3 coding sequence is TGTGCCAGTAGTATAGAACGGACAGGGAGGGAGAACACTGAAGCTTTCTTT. Full variable domain (remainder filled in from reference TRBV19 and TRBJ1-1): DGGITQSPKYLFRKEGQNVTLSCEQNLNHDAMYWYRQDPGQGLRLIYYSQIVNDFQKGDIAEGYSVSREKKESFPLTVTSAQKNPTAFYLCASSIERTGRENTEAFFGQGTRLTVV.

This chain uses TRBV7-2 with TRBJ2-5; 7 positions agree with TRBD2. J lost 5 bases, V lost 5 bases, and 8 bases had no gene match. Germline V CDR1 and CDR2: SGHTA, FQGNSA. The CDR3 runs 14 residues. Written as DNA, the CDR3 is TGTGCCAGCAGCCTTACTAGCGCCAAGGAGACCCAGTACTTC. Translating gives CASSLTSAKETQYF.

This clone was seen more than once but under ten times. This chain links TRBV2 with TRBJ1-1; D uncertain. The CDR3 is made up of 15 amino acids. Germline CDR1 SNHLY, CDR2 FYNNEI. V was clipped by 3 bases and J by 0 bases, with 11 bases between them. CDR3 loop: CASSDDLTVNTEAFF. For the CDR3, the DNA is TGTGCCAGCAGTGACGATTTAACAGTGAACACTGAAGCTTTCTTT. The full variable domain, in which reference TRBV2 and TRBJ1-1 provide the parts outside the CDR3, is EPEVTQTPSHQVTQMGQEVILRCVPISNHLYFYWYRQILGQKVEFLVSFYNNEISEKSEIFDDQFSVERPDGSNFTLKIRSTKLEDSAMYFCASSDDLTVNTEAFFGQGTRLTVV.

The rearrangement joins TRBV5-3 to TRBJ1-1; weak D call: TRBD1 (6 bases). TRBV5-3 is an ORF; its function is uncertain. The CDR3 is 17 residues long. Trimming pared 5 bases from V and 3 bases from J, leaving 23 bases between. CDR3 amino acids: CARRQSKFTGWDTEAFF. Written as DNA, the CDR3 is TGTGCCAGAAGGCAATCCAAATTCACAGGGTGGGACACTGAAGCTTTCTTT.

The rearrangement uses TRBV7-2 and TRBJ1-5; 10 nucleotides agree with TRBD1. The CDR3 covers 14 residues. With 3 bases clipped from V and 7 bases from J, the junction kept 3 bases outside the gene matches. The germline gives CDR1 SGHTA, CDR2 FQGNSA. CDR3 sequence (DNA): TGTGCCAGCAGCTTGACAGGGGGCAGACAGCCCCAGCATTTT. Encoded protein: CASSLTGGRQPQHF.

Note on this clone: The sample contains more than one DNA sequence encoding this CDR3. J is TRBJ2-1 and V is TRBV7-9; 13 bases are a match to TRBD2. Germline values: CDR1 SEHNR, CDR2 FQNEAQ (reference sequence). The CDR3 is 15 residues long. V trimming: 5 bases; J trimming: 6 bases; junction bases outside the gene matches: 4. CDR3: CASSQRTSGSNEQFF. The CDR3 nucleotides are TGTGCCAGCAGCCAGAGGACTAGCGGGAGCAATGAGCAGTTCTTC.

This chain joins TRBV6-2 or TRBV6-3 and TRBJ2-3, with 9 bases that match TRBD2. V dropped 5 bases and J dropped 0; count of bases not matched to a gene: 3. The germline V gene has CDR1 MNHEY and CDR2 SVGEGT. The CDR3 totals 15 residues. In DNA form, the CDR3 reads TGTGCCAGCAGTCCCGGGACTAGCAGCACAGATACGCAGTATTTT. Its translation is CASSPGTSSTDTQYF.

This clone was detected only once. V gene TRBV27 combines with J gene TRBJ2-1; TRBD1 might be the D (5 bases). CDR1 and CDR2 (germline): MNHEY, SMNVEV (reference sequence). Trimming removed 3 bases at V and 9 bases at J, with 6 bases between. This CDR3 has 11 residues. The CDR3 DNA follows: TGTGCCAGCAGTTTGGGGCGTGAGCAGTTCTTC. As protein: CASSLGREQFF.

The count of this clone is one. The chain combines TRBV21-1 with TRBJ2-7; the table's TRBD1 call for D was not verified on the DNA. TRBV21-1 is shown as a pseudogene. The CDR3 sequence is 15 residues long. Here the CDR3 reads CASSKPPGSCYEQYF. CDR3 nucleotide sequence: TGTGCCAGCAGCAAACCCCCAGGATCGTGCTACGAGCAGTACTTC.

The genes are TRBV5-5 and TRBJ1-1; 10 bases are a match to TRBD1. V lost 1 base to trimming and J lost 8 bases; unmatched junction nucleotides: 11. Germline CDR1 SGHKS, CDR2 YYEKEE (reference sequence). The CDR3 is made up of 16 amino acids. The CDR3 region has the DNA TGTGCCAGCAGCTTGTGGACAGGGGGTGTACAGATCGAAGCTTTCTTT. It codes for CASSLWTGGVQIEAFF.

This clone was observed a handful of times. V and J are TRBV7-3 and TRBJ2-1, with D possibly being TRBD2 (5 bases). From germline, CDR1 is SGHTA and CDR2 FQGTGA. The V and J ends lost 2 bases and 3 bases respectively, with 14 bases between them. The CDR3 consists of 16 residues. CDR3 protein: CASSLDAAGSYNEQFF. The CDR3 DNA is TGTGCCAGCAGCTTAGATGCGGCGGGTAGCTACAATGAGCAGTTCTTC.

This clone is a singleton in its sample. The rearrangement links TRBV10-3 to TRBJ2-1, with TRBD2 matching over 7 bases. Trimming took 10 bases from V and 7 from J; bases not matched to a gene: 10. This CDR3 is 13 amino acids long. Germline V CDR1 and CDR2: ENHRY, SYGVKD. The CDR3 nucleotides read TGTGCCACCCTTGGCGGGAGTGGAAATGAGCAGTTCTTC. Its protein is CATLGGSGNEQFF.

The gene calls are TRBV27 and TRBJ1-5; possible D gene TRBD1, 5 bases. Looked up from germline, CDR1 is MNHEY and CDR2 is SMNVEV (reference sequence). The length of the CDR3 is 15 residues. V lost 3 bases and J 0 bases, leaving 9 bases between the germline ends. CDR3 sequence reads: CASSFLTDSNQPQHF. CDR3 in DNA: TGTGCCAGCAGTTTCCTGACAGATAGCAATCAGCCCCAGCATTTT.

The chain recombines TRBV2 with TRBJ1-5, with a weak D call TRBD1 (5 bases). Between the trimmed V and J ends, which lost 3 bases and 0 bases, there was a span of 9 bases. This CDR3 spans 15 amino acids. Germline assignment: CDR1 SNHLY and CDR2 FYNNEI. The CDR3 DNA reads as TGTGCCAGCAGTGATAGCGGGGCTAGCAATCAGCCCCAGCATTTT. This sequence encodes CASSDSGASNQPQHF.

This clone was recorded many times. The V call is TRBV2, the J call TRBJ1-5, with 8 bases aligning to TRBD1. Per the germline V gene, CDR1 is SNHLY and CDR2 is FYNNEI. The ends lost 4 bases at V and 3 bases at J; junction bases unmatched: 5. This CDR3 is 15 amino acids long. The CDR3 bases are TGTGCCAGCAGTGTGACAGGGGAACCCAATCAGCCCCAGCATTTT. This gives the protein CASSVTGEPNQPQHF.

The V and J genes are TRBV3-1 (or the pseudogene TRBV3-2) and TRBJ2-1, with 11 bases fitting TRBD2. V was clipped by 6 bases and J by 9 bases; unmatched bases: 4. Germline V gene lookup returns CDR1 LGHDT and CDR2 YNNKEL (reference sequence). CDR3 length equals 13 residues. CDR3 residues: CASRTSGRGEQFF. The CDR3 region has the DNA TGTGCCAGCAGAACTAGCGGGAGAGGTGAGCAGTTCTTC.

The chain is built from TRBV15 and TRBJ2-2; the match to TRBD2 covers 10 bases. V lost 3 bases to trimming and J lost 7 bases; unmatched junction nucleotides: 8. Per the germline V gene, CDR1 is LNHNV and CDR2 is YYDKDF (reference sequence). The CDR3 covers 16 residues. Here the CDR3 reads CATSRELAGLVGELFF. For the CDR3, the DNA is TGTGCCACCAGCAGGGAACTAGCGGGATTGGTCGGGGAGCTGTTTTTT.

The gene calls are TRBV7-3 and TRBJ2-1, with D maybe TRBD2 (5 bases). Germline V gives CDR1 SGHTA, CDR2 FQGTGA. This CDR3 region has 13 residues. Trimming shortened V by 5 bases and J by 9 bases, and 14 bases separated the two germline ends. The CDR3 sequence: CASSARRGSEQFF. The CDR3 nucleotides are TGTGCCAGCAGCGCCCGGCGCGGGTCTGAGCAGTTCTTC.

Details on this clone: The junction shows a germline mismatch at one end, possibly a read error. The chain joins TRBV19 to TRBJ1-4, with TRBD1 as a possible D gene (5 bases). There are 14 residues in the CDR3. From germline, CDR1 is LNHDA and CDR2 SQIVND (reference sequence). The CDR3 here is CASRTQGPSEKLFF. In DNA form, the CDR3 reads TGTGCGAGTAGGACCCAGGGTCCGAGTGAAAAACTGTTTTTT.

This rearrangement joins TRBV5-1 to TRBJ2-5; no definite D call. V lost 2 bases and J 4 bases, leaving 12 bases between the germline ends. There are 14 residues in the CDR3. The germline V gene has CDR1 SGHRS and CDR2 YFSETQ. CDR3 protein: CASSFDGSRETQYF. Written as DNA, the CDR3 is TGCGCCAGCAGCTTCGACGGGTCAAGAGAGACCCAGTACTTC.

This chain joins TRBV18 and TRBJ1-2, with TRBD1 as a possible D gene (6 bases). The CDR3 extends over 14 amino acids. V was cut by 3 bases and J by 2 bases, with 10 bases left in between. The germline V gene encodes CDR1 KGHSH and CDR2 LQKENI. CDR3 nucleotides: TGTGCCAGCTCACCCCAACAGGGAAACTATGGCTACACCTTC. Translating it yields CASSPQQGNYGYTF.

This clone was counted once. The chain is built from TRBV28 and TRBJ1-2; D unclear. Trimming shortened V by 3 bases and J by 4 bases, and 6 bases separated the two germline ends. The CDR3 loop spans 12 amino acids. Germline CDR1 and CDR2: MDHEN and SYDVKM. The DNA for the CDR3 is TGTGCCAGCAGTTTCGGGGTCTATGGCTACACCTTC. It is translated as CASSFGVYGYTF.

The CDR3 loop is CASSLGQADTDTQYF. The CDR3 bases are TGTGCCAGCAGCTTAGGGCAGGCCGACACAGATACGCAGTATTTT. The J gene is TRBJ2-3, the V gene TRBV7-9, with D unclear. The CDR3 spans 15 residues. V lost 1 base to trimming and J lost 2 bases, with 10 bases between them. Germline V gene lookup returns CDR1 SEHNR and CDR2 FQNEAQ (reference sequence).

This chain uses TRBV5-1 with TRBJ2-2; 10 bases are a match to TRBD1. The germline gives CDR1 SGHRS, CDR2 YFSETQ. The CDR3 length is 15 residues. The V gene end was trimmed by 6 bases and the J gene end by 3 bases; junction bases not matched to a gene: 5. In DNA, the CDR3 is TGCGCCAGCAAATGGACAGGGGGGGACACCGGGGAGCTGTTTTTT. Translation: CASKWTGGDTGELFF.

The gene calls are TRBV10-3 and TRBJ1-1; D is perhaps TRBD1 (5 bases). V lost 7 bases and J lost 5, with 17 bases in between. CDR3 size: 14 residues. From germline, CDR1 is ENHRY and CDR2 SYGVKD. The CDR3 DNA sequence: TGTGCCATCACTCGGGGCGGGGGAGTAACTGAAGCTTTCTTT. Its translation: CAITRGGGVTEAFF.

The chain has TRBV7-2 and TRBJ2-3; a weak D match, TRBD1 (5 bases). Germline-derived CDR1 and CDR2 are SGHTA and FQGNSA. The germline V and J ends were trimmed by 5 bases and 10 bases, with 13 bases remaining between them. This CDR3 comprises 12 residues. The CDR3 nucleotides are TGTGCCAGCAGCCACTCAGGGAAGCCGCAGTATTTT. Its translation is CASSHSGKPQYF. Filled out from reference TRBV7-2 and TRBJ2-3, the complete variable domain reads GAGVSQSPSNKVTEKGKDVELRCDPISGHTALYWYRQSLGQGLEFLIYFQGNSAPDKSGLPSDRFSAERTGGSVSTLTIQRTQQEDSAVYLCASSHSGKPQYFGPGTRLTVL.

The genes are TRBV3-1 (or the pseudogene TRBV3-2) and TRBJ2-1, with TRBD1 matching over 9 bases. The V gene end was trimmed by 8 bases and the J gene end by 0 bases; junction bases not matched to a gene: 2. CDR3 length: 14 amino acids. CDR1 LGHDT and CDR2 YNNKEL come from the germline V gene (reference sequence). This CDR3 reads CASRTGASYNEQFF. For the CDR3, the DNA is TGTGCCAGCCGGACAGGGGCCTCCTACAATGAGCAGTTCTTC.

This chain joins TRBV9 and TRBJ2-7, with 8 bases that match TRBD2. J lost 3 bases, V lost 4 bases, and 6 bases had no gene match. Looked up from germline, CDR1 is SGDLS and CDR2 is YYNGEE. This CDR3 region has 14 residues. DNA for the CDR3: TGTGCCAGCAGCCAAGCGGGAGAGGGCTACGAGCAGTACTTC. Translated, it gives CASSQAGEGYEQYF.